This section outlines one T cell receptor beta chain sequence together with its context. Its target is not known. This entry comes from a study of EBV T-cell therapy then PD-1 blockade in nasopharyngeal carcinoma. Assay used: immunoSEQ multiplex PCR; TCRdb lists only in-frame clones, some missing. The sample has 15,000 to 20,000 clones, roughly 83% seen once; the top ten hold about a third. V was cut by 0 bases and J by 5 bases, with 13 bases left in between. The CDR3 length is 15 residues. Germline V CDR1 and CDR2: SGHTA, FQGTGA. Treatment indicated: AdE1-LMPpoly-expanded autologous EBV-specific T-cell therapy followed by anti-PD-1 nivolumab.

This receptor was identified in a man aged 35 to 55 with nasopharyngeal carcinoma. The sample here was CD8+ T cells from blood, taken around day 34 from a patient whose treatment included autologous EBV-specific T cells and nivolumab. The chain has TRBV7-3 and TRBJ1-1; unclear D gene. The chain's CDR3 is CASSLTWRLRTEAFF. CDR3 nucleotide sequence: TGTGCCAGCAGCTTAACGTGGCGGCTTCGGACTGAAGCTTTCTTT.